This TCR beta chain was identified in a study of T cell responses to AZD1222 COVID-19 vaccine. Overall study context: Pooling covered second doses at about 4 or about 12 weeks. Whole-study results and caveats: The donors showed a predominance of white British ancestry and of females, with possible underestimation of clonal diversity. Recipients of AZD1222 seropositive at baseline numbered only 6 or 7.

In regard to this clone: What it recognizes is unknown.

This table comes from immunoSEQ multiplex PCR, and its TCRdb copy is limited to in-frame clones, with some not included. The profile shows 120,000 to 150,000 clones, about 90% of them singletons. The receptor comes from an adult in good health. The specimen was peripheral blood, collected on day 0 of AZD1222 vaccination.

The CDR3 protein is CASSLGQGGEYF. CDR3 coding DNA: TGTGCCAGCAGCTTAGGGCAGGGAGGGGAGTACTTC. The chain recombines TRBV7-9 with TRBJ2-7, with 7 bases lining up with TRBD2. The V gene's germline CDR1 is SEHNR and CDR2 FQNEAQ (reference sequence). The junction had 5 bases not matched to a gene; V was cut back by 1 base and J by 11 bases. The CDR3 consists of 12 residues.